This T cell receptor (beta chain) was retrieved from a study of shared clonotypes between healthy human individuals. Execution of the assay was at deep level. Tens of thousands of T cell genomes (300 ng DNA) went into each PBMC replicate. On ten immunoSEQ deep assay plates, unsorted PBMC DNA was sequenced. The protocol was immunoSEQ multiplex PCR, while the TCRdb copy is restricted to in-frame clones and leaves out a portion. The table includes fewer than 600,000 clones, around 79% detected once. General study results and limits: It was the few donors that limited the genetic and exposure-history diversity represented.

This clone turned up a few times. Its antigen is as yet unknown. This CDR3 region has 15 residues. V lost 5 bases and J lost 0, with 12 bases in between. CDR1 and CDR2 (germline): SGHVS, FQNEAQ. V is TRBV7-8 and J is TRBJ2-3; weak D call: TRBD1 (6 bases). The source of this sequence is a woman aged 40 to 50 in good health. Some clones in this sample may be carry-over from other donors' samples. The sequenced sample consisted of PBMCs. The CDR3 is CASSPRGPSTDTQYF. CDR3 DNA sequence: TGTGCCAGCAGCCCCAGGGGTCCTAGCACAGATACGCAGTATTTT.